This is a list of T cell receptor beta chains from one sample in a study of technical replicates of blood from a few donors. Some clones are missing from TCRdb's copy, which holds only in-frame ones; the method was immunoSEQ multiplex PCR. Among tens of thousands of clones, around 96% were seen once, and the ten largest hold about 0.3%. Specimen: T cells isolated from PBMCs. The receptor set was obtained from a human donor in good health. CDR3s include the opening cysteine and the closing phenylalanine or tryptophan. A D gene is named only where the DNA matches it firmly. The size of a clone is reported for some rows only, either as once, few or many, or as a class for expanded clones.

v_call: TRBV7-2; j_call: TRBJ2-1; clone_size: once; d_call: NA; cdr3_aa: CASSLWTTHNEQFF; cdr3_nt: TGTGCCAGCAGCTTGTGGACTACCCACAATGAGCAGTTCTTC
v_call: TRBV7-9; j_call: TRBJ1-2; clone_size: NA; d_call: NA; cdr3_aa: CASRSTGDKDGYTF; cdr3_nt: TGTGCCAGCAGATCTACAGGAGATAAAGATGGCTACACCTTC
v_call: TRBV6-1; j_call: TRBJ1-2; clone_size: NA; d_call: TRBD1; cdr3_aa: CASSEASGTGSYGYTF; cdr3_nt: TGTGCCAGCAGTGAAGCATCTGGGACAGGGAGCTATGGCTACACCTTC
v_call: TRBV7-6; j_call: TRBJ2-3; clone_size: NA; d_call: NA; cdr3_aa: CASSSLSPRTDTQYF; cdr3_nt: TGTGCCAGCAGTTCACTTAGTCCTAGGACAGATACGCAGTATTTT
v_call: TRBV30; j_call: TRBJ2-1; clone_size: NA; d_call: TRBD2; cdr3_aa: CACSTSGSVDEQFF; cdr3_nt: TGTGCCTGCTCCACTAGCGGGAGTGTGGATGAGCAGTTCTTC
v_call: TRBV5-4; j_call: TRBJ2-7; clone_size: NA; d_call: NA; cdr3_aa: CASSLDGLAESSYEQYF; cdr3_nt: TGTGCCAGCAGCTTGGACGGGTTAGCGGAAAGCTCCTACGAGCAGTACTTC
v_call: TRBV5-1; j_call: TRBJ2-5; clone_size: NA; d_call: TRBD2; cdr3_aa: CASSLDVAGGRETQYF; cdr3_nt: TGCGCCAGCAGCTTGGATGTAGCGGGAGGGCGCGAGACCCAGTACTTC
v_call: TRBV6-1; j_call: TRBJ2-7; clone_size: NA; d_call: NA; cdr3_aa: CASSEPLPPTATYEQYF; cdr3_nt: TGTGCCAGCAGTGAACCCTTGCCACCGACAGCAACCTACGAGCAGTACTTC
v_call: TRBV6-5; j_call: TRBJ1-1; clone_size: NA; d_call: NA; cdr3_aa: CASSYISRGNTEAFF; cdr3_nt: TGTGCCAGCAGTTACATTTCCCGGGGGAACACTGAAGCTTTCTTT
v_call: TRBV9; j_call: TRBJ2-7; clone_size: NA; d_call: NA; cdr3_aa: CASSPQAIPGEQYF; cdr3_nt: TGTGCCAGCAGCCCCCAGGCCATCCCGGGGGAGCAGTACTTC
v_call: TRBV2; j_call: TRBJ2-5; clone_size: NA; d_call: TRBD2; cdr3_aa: CASSGLAGVETQYF; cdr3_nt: TGTGCCAGCAGTGGGCTAGCGGGAGTGGAGACCCAGTACTTC
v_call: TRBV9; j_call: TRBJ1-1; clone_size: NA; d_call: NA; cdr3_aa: CASSVAGEEAFF; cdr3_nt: TGTGCCAGCAGCGTAGCTGGGGAGGAAGCTTTCTTT
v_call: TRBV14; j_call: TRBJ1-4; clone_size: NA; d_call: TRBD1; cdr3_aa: CASSKSGDRGREEKLFF; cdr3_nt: TGTGCCAGCAGCAAATCCGGGGACAGGGGACGGGAGGAAAAACTGTTTTTT
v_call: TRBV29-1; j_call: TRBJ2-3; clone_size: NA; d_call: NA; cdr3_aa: CSVVSDTQYF; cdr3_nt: TGCAGCGTTGTGTCTGATACGCAGTATTTT
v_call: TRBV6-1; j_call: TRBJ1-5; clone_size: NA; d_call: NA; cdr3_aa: CASSVYSNQPQHF; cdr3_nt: TGTGCCAGCAGTGTGTATAGCAATCAGCCCCAGCATTTT
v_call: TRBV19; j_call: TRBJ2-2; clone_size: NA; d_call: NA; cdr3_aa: CASTRPGVPGELFF; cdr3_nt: TGTGCCAGTACTAGGCCAGGGGTGCCCGGGGAGCTGTTTTTT
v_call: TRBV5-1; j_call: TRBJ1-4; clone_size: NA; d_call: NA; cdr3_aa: CASSLSVSNEKLFF; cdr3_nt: TGCGCCAGCAGCTTGTCTGTTTCCAATGAAAAACTGTTTTTT
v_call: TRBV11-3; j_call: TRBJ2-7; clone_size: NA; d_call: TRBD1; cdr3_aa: CASSLDRGGEQYF; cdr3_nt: TGTGCCAGCAGCTTGGACAGGGGAGGCGAGCAGTACTTC
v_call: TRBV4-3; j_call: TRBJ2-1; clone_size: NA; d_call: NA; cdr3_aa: CASSQDPTWREQFF; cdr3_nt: TGCGCCAGCAGCCAAGATCCGACATGGCGCGAGCAGTTCTTC
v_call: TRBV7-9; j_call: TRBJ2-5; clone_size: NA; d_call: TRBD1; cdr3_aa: CASGWTGGTILRGETQYF; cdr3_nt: TGTGCCAGCGGATGGACAGGGGGAACCATTCTTCGTGGGGAGACCCAGTACTTC
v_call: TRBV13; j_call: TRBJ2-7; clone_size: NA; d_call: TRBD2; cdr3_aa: CASRVAGDGYEQYF; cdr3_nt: TGTGCCAGCAGAGTAGCGGGAGACGGCTACGAGCAGTACTTC
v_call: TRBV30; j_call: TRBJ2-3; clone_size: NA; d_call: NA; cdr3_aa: CVSRTDTQYF; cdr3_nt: TGTGTTTCGCGTACAGATACGCAGTATTTT
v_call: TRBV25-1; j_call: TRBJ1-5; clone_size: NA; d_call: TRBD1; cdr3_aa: CASRMWDRQNSNQPQHF; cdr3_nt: TGTGCCAGCAGGATGTGGGACAGGCAAAATAGCAATCAGCCCCAGCATTTT
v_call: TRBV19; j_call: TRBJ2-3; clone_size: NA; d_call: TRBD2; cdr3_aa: CASRLSGGVNTQYF; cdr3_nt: TGTGCCAGTAGACTTAGCGGGGGAGTGAATACGCAGTATTTT
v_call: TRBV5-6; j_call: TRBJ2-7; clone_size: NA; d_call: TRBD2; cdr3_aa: CASSLTSGPLSYEQYF; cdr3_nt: TGTGCCAGCAGCTTGACTAGCGGACCTCTCTCGTACGAGCAGTACTTC
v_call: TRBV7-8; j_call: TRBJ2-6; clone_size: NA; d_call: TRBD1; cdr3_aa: CASSFWDRSSGANVLTF; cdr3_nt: TGTGCCAGCAGCTTCTGGGACAGATCCTCTGGGGCCAACGTCCTGACTTTC
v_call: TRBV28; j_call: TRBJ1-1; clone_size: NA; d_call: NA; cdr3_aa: CASTRDSYTEAFF; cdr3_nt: TGTGCCAGCACCAGAGACAGCTACACTGAAGCTTTCTTT
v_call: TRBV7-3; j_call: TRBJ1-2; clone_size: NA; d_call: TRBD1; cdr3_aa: CASSLNRGSPLGYTF; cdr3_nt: TGTGCCAGCAGCTTAAACAGGGGGTCCCCTCTGGGCTACACCTTC
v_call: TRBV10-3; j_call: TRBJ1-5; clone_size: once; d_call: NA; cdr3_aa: CAISVSGHNQPQHF; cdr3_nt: TGTGCCATCAGTGTCTCTGGCCACAATCAGCCCCAGCATTTT
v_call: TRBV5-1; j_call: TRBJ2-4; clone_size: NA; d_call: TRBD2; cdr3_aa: CASSLGGLAGEGNIQYF; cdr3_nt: TGCGCCAGCAGCTTGGGTGGACTAGCGGGAGAGGGAAACATTCAGTACTTC
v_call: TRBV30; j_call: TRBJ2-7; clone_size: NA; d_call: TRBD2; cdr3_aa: CAWSGGLGSSYEQYF; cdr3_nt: TGTGCCTGGAGTGGTGGACTAGGGAGTTCCTACGAGCAGTACTTC
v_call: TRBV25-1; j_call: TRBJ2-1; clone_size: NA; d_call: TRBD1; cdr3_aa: CASREGAIVEQFF; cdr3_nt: TGTGCCAGCAGAGAGGGGGCTATCGTTGAGCAGTTCTTC
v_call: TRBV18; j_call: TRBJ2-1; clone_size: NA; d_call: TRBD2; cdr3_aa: CASSPGLAGAYNEQFF; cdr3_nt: TGTGCCAGCTCACCAGGACTAGCGGGGGCCTACAATGAGCAGTTCTTC
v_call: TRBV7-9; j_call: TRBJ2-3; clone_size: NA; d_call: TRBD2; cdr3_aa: CASSLRFLAGEGGDTQYF; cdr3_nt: TGTGCCAGCAGTCTTAGATTCCTAGCGGGAGAAGGGGGAGATACGCAGTATTTT
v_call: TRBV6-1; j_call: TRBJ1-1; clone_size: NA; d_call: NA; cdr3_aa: CASSEERAPGGEAFF; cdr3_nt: TGTGCCAGCAGTGAAGAGCGGGCCCCCGGGGGTGAAGCTTTCTTT
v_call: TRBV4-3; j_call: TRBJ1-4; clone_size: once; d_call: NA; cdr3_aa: CASSQDTGVNEKLFF; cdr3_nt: TGCGCCAGCAGCCAAGATACCGGGGTTAATGAAAAACTGTTTTTT
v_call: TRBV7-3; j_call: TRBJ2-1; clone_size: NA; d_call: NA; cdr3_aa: CASSLTSHLEGSNEQFF; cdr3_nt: TGTGCCAGCAGCTTAACTAGTCATCTGGAGGGCAGCAATGAGCAGTTCTTC
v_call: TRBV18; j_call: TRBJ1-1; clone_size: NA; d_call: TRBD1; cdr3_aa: CASFLGGEGTEAFF; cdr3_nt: TGTGCCAGCTTCTTAGGGGGCGAGGGGACTGAAGCTTTCTTT
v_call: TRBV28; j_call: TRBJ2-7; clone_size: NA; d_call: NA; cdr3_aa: CASSLVQEAYEQYF; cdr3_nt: TGTGCCAGCAGTTTAGTCCAGGAAGCCTACGAGCAGTACTTC